The 15 T cell receptor beta chains presented below share a single source sample, sequenced in a study of control samples from healthy donors and cancer patients (dated by TCRdb to about 2020). Library generation was performed with the immunoSEQ multiplex PCR assay. TCRdb stores this immuneACCESS table with in-frame sequences only. Part of the clones is absent; in the studies checked, under half of the shortfall reflects unresolved V genes, and no reason is known for the rest. Across this sample there are approximately 110,000 clones, with approximately 90% seen only once. Of the sample, less than 9% falls within the top ten clones. Sequencing was carried out using blood. The source is a woman under 30 in good health.

The gene calls are TRBV10-1 and TRBJ2-3; D not resolved. V shed 4 bases and J shed 2 bases, with 13 bases lying between them. The CDR3 runs 15 residues. Looked up from germline, CDR1 is WNHNN and CDR2 is SYGVQD (reference sequence). CDR3 region: CASSGTDRSTDTQYF. CDR3 DNA sequence: TGCGCCAGCAGTGGGACGGATAGATCCACAGATACGCAGTATTTT.

The rearrangement uses TRBV5-8 and TRBJ1-4; no reliable D call. Germline assignment: CDR1 SGHTS and CDR2 YDEGEE. V was clipped by 5 bases and J by 5 bases, with 16 bases between them. The CDR3 consists of 15 residues. CDR3 DNA sequence: TGTGCCAGCAGTCCTCCTTTTCCCCGGAATGAAAAACTGTTTTTT. It encodes CASSPPFPRNEKLFF.

The sample holds many counts of this clone. The chain recombines TRBV18 with TRBJ1-5; D is unclear. CDR3 length: 17 amino acids. Germline lookup yields CDR1 KGHSH and CDR2 LQKENI. V was clipped by 3 bases and J by 2 bases, with 17 bases between them. The CDR3 DNA is TGTGCCAGCTCACCTGGGCAGGCGGGCGGGGGCAATCAGCCCCAGCATTTT. Its protein is CASSPGQAGGGNQPQHF.

This sequence joins TRBV5-6 and TRBJ1-4; no reliable D call. The CDR3 length is 14 residues. Looked up from germline, CDR1 is SGHDT and CDR2 is YYEEEE. V lost 0 bases, J lost 4 bases, and 7 bases lay in between. As DNA, the CDR3 is TGTGCCAGCAGCTTGGGTGCGTTTAATGAAAAACTGTTTTTT. It is translated as CASSLGAFNEKLFF. Based on the CDR3 plus reference TRBV5-6 and TRBJ1-4, the full variable domain is DAGVTQSPTHLIKTRGQQVTLRCSPKSGHDTVSWYQQALGQGPQFIFQYYEEEERQRGNFPDRFSGHQFPNYSSELNVNALLLGDSALYLCASSLGAFNEKLFFGSGTQLSVL.

This chain connects TRBV7-3 to TRBJ2-3; 12 nucleotides agree with TRBD2. CDR3 length: 18 residues. Germline-derived CDR1 and CDR2 are SGHTA and FQGTGA. The V and J ends lost 5 bases and 3 bases, in that order; junction bases with no gene match: 12. The CDR3, as DNA: TGTGCCAGCAGCCCAACTTCTAGCGGGGGGGCCGTGACAGATACGCAGTATTTT. Protein product: CASSPTSSGGAVTDTQYF.

The rearrangement joins TRBV24-1 to TRBJ2-1; 11 bases match TRBD2. The CDR3 is made up of 14 amino acids. With V trimmed by 10 bases and J by 6 bases, 7 bases remained unmatched. CDR1 is KGHDR, CDR2 SFDVKD, per germline. The CDR3 spells CATASGTSGNEQFF. CDR3 coding DNA: TGTGCCACGGCCTCCGGGACTAGCGGCAATGAGCAGTTCTTC.

The rearrangement uses TRBV11-2 and TRBJ2-5; D is ambiguous. CDR1 and CDR2 from the germline V gene are SGHAT and FQNNGV. V lost 2 bases and J lost 5, with 9 bases in between. The CDR3 consists of 13 residues. This CDR3 reads CASSLPMKETQYF. The CDR3 DNA sequence: TGTGCCAGCAGCTTACCAATGAAGGAGACCCAGTACTTC.

The chain has TRBV7-9 and TRBJ1-1; TRBD1 agrees at 7 bases. The CDR3 loop spans 15 amino acids. V was pared by 3 bases and J by 5 bases, with 9 bases of the junction left unmatched. Germline values: CDR1 SEHNR, CDR2 FQNEAQ (reference sequence). CDR3 bases: TGTGCCAGCAGCTTGACGAGGACAGGCGGGACTGAAGCTTTCTTT. Its translation is CASSLTRTGGTEAFF.

V gene TRBV27 combines with J gene TRBJ2-3, with unresolved D. CDR1 is MNHEY, CDR2 SMNVEV, per germline (reference sequence). The CDR3 runs 13 residues. With 4 bases removed from V and 2 bases from J, the gap between germline ends came to 7 bases. The CDR3, as DNA: TGTGCCAGCAGTTCGCCCAACACAGATACGCAGTATTTT. This codes for CASSSPNTDTQYF.

The genes are TRBV7-9 and TRBJ2-7; 7 bases agree with TRBD1. The CDR3 has 12 residues. Germline loops: CDR1 SEHNR, CDR2 FQNEAQ (reference sequence). V shed 5 bases, J shed 2 bases, and the junction held 0 bases outside the gene matches. As DNA, the CDR3 is TGTGCCAGCAGCCAGGGGGCCTACGAGCAGTACTTC. It yields the protein CASSQGAYEQYF.

The CDR3 loop is CASTRTSGTGELFF. In nucleotides, the CDR3 is TGTGCCAGCACCCGGACTAGCGGCACCGGGGAGCTGTTTTTT. The V and J genes are TRBV6-5 and TRBJ2-2, with TRBD2 identical over 10 bases. This CDR3 region has 14 residues. The junction had 3 bases not matched to a gene; V was cut back by 7 bases and J by 4 bases. Germline CDR1 reads MNHEY; CDR2 reads SVGAGI.

The chain couples TRBV27 to TRBJ2-3, with 8 nucleotides matching TRBD2. V was clipped by 4 bases and J by 2 bases; unmatched bases: 5. Germline V lookup: CDR1 MNHEY, CDR2 SMNVEV (reference sequence). CDR3 length: 15 amino acids. The CDR3 loop is CASSSAGALTDTQYF. The CDR3, as DNA: TGTGCCAGCAGTTCAGCGGGGGCACTCACAGATACGCAGTATTTT.

This clone was found a few times. Written as DNA, the CDR3 is TGTGCCAGCAGCTCCAGACCCGGACTAGCGGGAGGGCCGGGTTACGAGCAGTACTTC. This sequence encodes CASSSRPGLAGGPGYEQYF. The chain couples TRBV7-2 to TRBJ2-7; 15 positions agree with TRBD2. The germline CDR1 and CDR2 sequences are SGHTA and FQGNSA. V was pared by 4 bases and J by 4 bases, with 14 bases of the junction left unmatched. The CDR3 consists of 19 residues.

The chain couples TRBV7-9 to TRBJ1-1, with 12 bases fitting TRBD1. There are 17 residues in the CDR3. Germline V gene data show CDR1 as SEHNR and CDR2 as FQNEAQ (reference sequence). V gave up 3 bases and J gave up 0 bases; unmatched junction bases: 5. This CDR3 is CASSFLGTGGLNTEAFF. As DNA, the CDR3 is TGTGCCAGCAGCTTCCTCGGGACAGGGGGCTTGAACACTGAAGCTTTCTTT.

The V call is TRBV4-2, the J call TRBJ1-1; D perhaps matches TRBD1 (5 bases). The V end lost 4 bases, the J end lost 2 bases, and 14 bases lay between the germline ends. The germline V gene encodes CDR1 LGHNA and CDR2 YNFKEQ. The CDR3 runs 15 residues. The CDR3 DNA sequence: TGTGCCAGCAGCCTCAGGGTTTTGAGAAACACTGAAGCTTTCTTT. Its protein is CASSLRVLRNTEAFF.